Described below is a single TCR beta chain sequence and its context. The sample holds a few counts of this clone. What antigen it recognizes has not been identified. Base qualities are not recorded, but no much larger clone differs from it by a single base. Based on the germline V gene (reference sequence), the CDR1 and CDR2 sequences are LGHDT and YNNKEL. The V end loses 7 bases and the J end loses 1 base, and a stretch of 10 bases separates them. Taken from cysteine to phenylalanine, the CDR3 has 13 residues. The read is trimmed to its CDR3 DNA, 39 bases read in frame from base 1. The sample is drawn from a study of vaccination effects on CD4 cells after COVID-19 (dated by TCRdb to about 2022). Concerning the study at large: Two doses of either the BNT162b2 or the mRNA-1273 mRNA SARS-CoV-2 vaccine were administered to participants. Pre-vaccine samples from a couple of convalescent patients were drawn 16 days and one week before the first dose, 142 and 148 days after COVID-19 diagnosis. SARS-CoV-2 spike-specific CD4+ TCR repertoires from before and after mRNA vaccination were compared in COVID-19 convalescent patients and in infection-naive vaccine recipients. Altogether, roughly 10 COVID-19 convalescent patients and a handful of SARS-CoV-2-naive healthy vaccine recipients made up the full study. In the study, cultures from other donors were sequenced using the Oncomine TCR Beta short-read assay on an Illumina iSeq 100.

The study at large found these results: Both infection-induced and vaccine-induced clones contracted markedly at late post-vaccination timepoints, which is consistent with waning T cell responses. Only a small number of convalescent patients were included, and no early post-infection timepoints were available, which limited the study. Among convalescent patients, the spike-reactive repertoire after vaccination was made up mainly of new vaccine-induced clones that were largely distinct from the clones induced by infection.

The ViraFEST assay stimulated PBMC with viral peptide pools and then used TCR sequencing to identify antigen-specific CD4+ T cell clonotypes by expansion. After about 9 days of culture, CD4+ T cells were isolated with the EasySep CD4+ T cell isolation kit. Convalescent patients had PCR-confirmed SARS-CoV-2 infection between March and December 2020, before Alpha, Beta and Delta variants emerged in the United States. Each well held roughly 2.2 million PBMC cultured in IMDM containing approximately 5% human AB serum, 8 to 10 IU/ml IL-2 and gentamicin, along with about 9.3 ug/ml peptides. Half of the culture medium was replaced with fresh IL-2-containing medium on days 3 and 7. Unless noted otherwise, every peptide stimulation condition was cultured in triplicate wells. Using Ficoll-Paque Plus gradient centrifugation, PBMC were separated from whole blood and then either used fresh or cryopreserved at -140C. The overlapping peptide pools covered the spike proteins of SARS-CoV-2 and of the common cold coronaviruses HCoV-NL63, HCoV-OC43 and HCoV-229E. Genomic DNA was extracted from cultured CD4+ T cells with the QIAamp micro DNA kit.

The library was built by means of the immunoSEQ multiplex PCR assay. TCR beta CDR3 sequencing was performed on DNA from the cultured, isolated CD4+ T cells. In the source study's methods: Non-productive TCR sequences were removed and reads were trimmed to the CDR3 region, keeping CDR3s of at least 7 amino acids. Antigen-specific clonotypes were identified using the MANAFEST web app by comparison of expansion in peptide wells against reference cultures. Positive clones required FDR<0.05 expansion versus reference and all other wells, odds ratio above 5, and frequency above 0.1% in two replicate wells. A clonotype was called cross-reactive if it was significantly expanded both in SARS-CoV-2 spike wells and in at least one common cold coronavirus spike condition. Using the stringdist R package, CDR3 similarity was measured by Levenshtein distance, and unrooted trees were constructed with ape in R 3.6.1. In TCRdb, the immuneACCESS table is reduced to in-frame sequences with V and J assigned. These tables do not hold every clone; where another copy was compared, an unresolved V gene accounts for under half, and the others remain unexplained. Clone size and the V and J calls come from that table; the DNA yielded D and trimming. Counted in this sample were 20,000 to 30,000 clones; 60% to 80% of them appeared once. Of the sample, 15% to 20% is held by the ten largest clones.

In this chain, TRBV3-1 (or the pseudogene TRBV3-2) is recombined with TRBJ1-2; no D gene call is confident. Sequenced here: CD4+ T cells from PBMCs cultured with HCoV-NL63 spike peptides, sampled before COVID-19 vaccination. The meaning of the sample's cell subset or site label: HCoV-NL63 spike overlapping peptide pool stimulation. This TCR came from a human donor who had a prior SARS-CoV-2 infection. The nucleotide sequence is TGTGCCAGCAAGGACCCGGTTAACTATGGCTACACCTTC. Its amino acids are CASKDPVNYGYTF.